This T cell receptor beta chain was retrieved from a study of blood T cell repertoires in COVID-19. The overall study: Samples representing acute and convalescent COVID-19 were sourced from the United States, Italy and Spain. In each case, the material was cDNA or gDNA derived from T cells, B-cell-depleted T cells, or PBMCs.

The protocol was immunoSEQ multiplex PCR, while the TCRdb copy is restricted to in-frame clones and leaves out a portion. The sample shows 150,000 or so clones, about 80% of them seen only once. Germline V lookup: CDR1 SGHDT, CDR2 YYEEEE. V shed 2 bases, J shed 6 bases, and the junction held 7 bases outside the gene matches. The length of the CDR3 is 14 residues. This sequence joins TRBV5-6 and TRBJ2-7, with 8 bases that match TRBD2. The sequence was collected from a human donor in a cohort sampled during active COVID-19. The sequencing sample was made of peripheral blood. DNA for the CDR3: TGTGCCAGCAGCTTAAGGAGCCTAGCGGGCGAGCAGTACGTC. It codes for CASSLRSLAGEQYV.